Detailed here is one T cell receptor (beta chain). Its antigen is not identified. TCRB transcripts that were expressed got sequenced, as all of the isolated RNA had been reverse transcribed. Generated by immunoSEQ multiplex PCR, the TCRdb table keeps only in-frame clones and is missing some. The table records some 160,000 clones, about 8.3% of them present only once. These data belong to a study of beta chain features in type 1 diabetes. The study, taken as a whole, reports: For Type 1 diabetes patients, all four CD4+ subsets carried TCRB CDR3s that were moderately but significantly shorter.

The germline gives CDR1 SEHNR, CDR2 FQNEAQ (reference sequence). The length of the CDR3 is 14 residues. Trimming stripped 7 bases from V and 1 base from J, with 14 bases between. The origin of this receptor is a young woman with type 1 diabetes. The specimen was central memory CD4+ T cells from blood. The V gene is TRBV7-9, the J gene TRBJ2-7, with a possible D match to TRBD2 (6 bases). In DNA, the CDR3 is TGTGCCAGCACCTTTGGGGGGTCATCCTACGAGCAGTACTTC. Translating it yields CASTFGGSSYEQYF.